The rows below give T cell receptor beta chains drawn from one sample of a study of T-cell reconstitution after alpha-beta-depleted transplantation in children. TCRdb passed the PCR reads through MiXCR, listing each CDR3 protein once. The table has roughly 100,000 distinct CDR3 sequences, 4.5% to 7.5% seen once; the top ten hold roughly 5.5%. The specimen was PBMCs, mostly from graft donor cells, collected 60 days after TCRalphabeta/CD19-depleted stem cell transplant. These receptors all stem from a female patient aged 2 to 10 who had a stem cell transplant for Fanconi anemia, so the T cells may come from the graft donor. CDR3s include the opening cysteine and the closing phenylalanine or tryptophan. D genes are given only for firm matches. The size field is filled for only some rows; it gives once, few, many or a size class.

>-|many|TRBJ2-7|TRBV20-1
TGCAGTGCTAGAAACCCCACCTACGAGCAGTACTTC
CSARNPTYEQYF
>-|-|TRBJ2-5|TRBV2
TGTGCCAGCAGAGGGGCTAGCCAAGAGACCCAGTACTTC
CASRGASQETQYF
>-|many|TRBJ2-5|TRBV4-2
TGTGCCAGCAGCCAAGATCTGCGGCAAGAGACCCAGTACTTC
CASSQDLRQETQYF
>-|many|TRBJ1-2|TRBV24-1
TGTGCCACCAGTGACGGGACCTATGGCTACACCTTC
CATSDGTYGYTF
>-|-|TRBJ1-2|TRBV18
TGTGCCAGCTCACCGGGACGGATATATGGCTACACCTTC
CASSPGRIYGYTF
>TRBD2|many|TRBJ2-1|TRBV25-1
TGTGCCAGCACGATAGCGGGAGCCTACAATGAGCAGTTCTTC
CASTIAGAYNEQFF
>-|many|TRBJ2-3|TRBV20-1
TGCAGTGCTATAGGGTGGGTCCGACAGGATACGCAGTATTTT
CSAIGWVRQDTQYF
>-|many|TRBJ2-5|TRBV2
TGTGCCAGCAGTTCGTACCAAGAGACCCAGTACTTC
CASSSYQETQYF
>TRBD1|few|TRBJ2-7|TRBV30
TGTGCCTGGAGTGTACAGGGGTTAGACGAGCAGTACTTC
CAWSVQGLDEQYF
>-|-|TRBJ1-2|TRBV7-8
TGTGCCAGCAGCTTAGATAGAGGAGACTATGGCTACACCTTC
CASSLDRGDYGYTF